The TCR beta chain described here comes from a study of cytomegalovirus exposure and HLA in healthy donors. Regarding the study as a whole: For cytomegalovirus status, the classifier reportedly gave diagnoses with high specificity and sensitivity.

This clone was seen a few times. What it binds is unknown. PCR was performed using 60 Vbeta and 13 Jbeta primers. Clones were sequenced by immunoSEQ multiplex PCR, and TCRdb holds only the in-frame ones, with some missing. The table records around 200,000 clones, 60% to 85% of them present only once. This receptor was taken from a man between 40 and 49 years old in good health and CMV-seronegative. Sequencing was carried out using PBMCs.

The CDR3 spells CASSEDRNTEAFF. The DNA of the CDR3 is TGTGCCAGCAGTGAGGACAGGAACACTGAAGCTTTCTTT. The rearrangement joins TRBV2 to TRBJ1-1, with D possibly matching TRBD1 (6 bases). V was shortened by 3 bases and J by 1 base, with 6 bases between the two germline ends. From germline, CDR1 is SNHLY and CDR2 FYNNEI. The CDR3 consists of 13 residues.